A selection of T cell receptor beta chains follows, all from one sample in a study of read filtering for tumor transcriptome and immune sequencing. TCRdb passed the reads through MiXCR, listing each CDR3 protein once. Of 40,000 to 50,000 distinct CDR3 sequences in the sample, about an eighth were seen once. The specimen sequenced was a population of CD138-negative cells sorted from bone marrow. These receptors were obtained from a donor at least 40 years old with multiple myeloma. The CDR3 runs from the conserved cysteine through the conserved F or W.

J: TRBJ2-2
V: TRBV10-2
CDR3: CATADRTELFF

J: TRBJ2-7
V: TRBV12-3/TRBV12-4
CDR3: CASTSGGTEQYF

J: TRBJ2-6
V: TRBV29-1
CDR3: CSVKQGWAGANALTF

J: TRBJ2-7
V: TRBV6-5
CDR3: CASSHQTGGYEQYF

J: TRBJ2-3
V: TRBV7-8
CDR3: CASSLSGFSTDTQYF

J: TRBJ2-5
V: TRBV29-1
CDR3: CSVERGGTGSEETQYF

J: TRBJ2-1
V: TRBV29-1
CDR3: CSVEPTLLYNEQFF

J: TRBJ2-3
V: TRBV29-1
CDR3: CSVRTDTQYF

J: TRBJ1-1
V: TRBV29-1
CDR3: CSVRGTGMNTEAFF

J: TRBJ2-1
V: TRBV7-2
CDR3: CASSQGLYNEQFF

J: TRBJ1-5
V: TRBV6-6
CDR3: CASSNSQPQHF

J: TRBJ2-1
V: TRBV6-2/TRBV6-3
CDR3: CASSYPEFEQFF

J: TRBJ2-1
V: TRBV20-1
CDR3: CSAKGLAGGSRDEQFF

J: TRBJ2-1
V: TRBV6-2/TRBV6-3
CDR3: CASTQGQGFYNEQFF

J: TRBJ1-1
V: TRBV7-9
CDR3: CASSPLIEAFF

J: TRBJ1-1
V: TRBV29-1
CDR3: CSVEMGFRTEAFF

J: TRBJ2-5
V: TRBV7-8
CDR3: CASSRSGSPNQETQYF

J: TRBJ2-2
V: TRBV21-1
CDR3: CASSGCTGKNTGELFF

J: TRBJ2-6
V: TRBV5-1
CDR3: CASSLAGAGANVLTF

J: TRBJ2-6
V: TRBV7-9
CDR3: CASSLSWGAGSGANVLTF

J: TRBJ1-1
V: TRBV19
CDR3: CASTATRDRGLEAFF

J: TRBJ1-1
V: TRBV19
CDR3: CASSIRTRGTEAFF

J: TRBJ2-1
V: TRBV20-1
CDR3: CSARAGDSGNEKFF

J: TRBJ2-1
V: TRBV4-1
CDR3: CARSQGAYNEQFF

J: TRBJ2-1
V: TRBV28
CDR3: CASRNLLAGVYEQFF

J: TRBJ2-7
V: TRBV5-1
CDR3: CASSLDSFRYEQYF

J: TRBJ2-2
V: TRBV30
CDR3: CAWSGNTGELFF

J: TRBJ2-1
V: TRBV4-2
CDR3: CASSQAGTGNNEQFF

J: TRBJ2-3
V: TRBV7-7
CDR3: CASSLRAAGSGDTQYF

J: TRBJ2-4
V: TRBV19
CDR3: CASQGRIKNIQYF

J: TRBJ2-7
V: TRBV7-9
CDR3: CASSLEVAGGTSSYEQYF

J: TRBJ2-2
V: TRBV5-1
CDR3: CASSPGDDLNTGELFF

J: TRBJ2-7
V: TRBV20-1
CDR3: CSARGLADEQYF

J: TRBJ2-1
V: TRBV5-1
CDR3: CASSFGTGGNEQFF

J: TRBJ2-3
V: TRBV7-8
CDR3: CASTYSGSTDTQYF

J: TRBJ2-7
V: TRBV28
CDR3: CASSAGTAALYEQYF

J: TRBJ2-5
V: TRBV20-1
CDR3: CSAETSGTGTQYF

J: TRBJ1-2
V: TRBV7-9
CDR3: CASSPTMSGYGYTF

J: TRBJ2-5
V: TRBV18
CDR3: CASSKPQETQYF

J: TRBJ2-3
V: TRBV29-1
CDR3: CSVTGTGGTDTQYF

J: TRBJ2-3
V: TRBV2
CDR3: CASLGGDFTDTQYF

J: TRBJ2-2
V: TRBV11-2
CDR3: CASSLDRGLGGTRELFF

J: TRBJ2-1
V: TRBV29-1
CDR3: CSVEAAGEVNEQFF

J: TRBJ2-1
V: TRBV21-1
CDR3: CASSKRQTSGRTTSSYNEQFF

J: TRBJ2-2
V: TRBV5-1
CDR3: CASFRGLAGADTGELFF

J: TRBJ2-7
V: TRBV20-1
CDR3: CSARYQSTLFYEQYF

J: TRBJ1-1
V: TRBV5-5
CDR3: CASSLEGFGNTEAFF

J: TRBJ1-5
V: TRBV18
CDR3: CASSPDNQPQHF

J: TRBJ2-1
V: TRBV20-1
CDR3: CSTRDLAGPATDEQFF

J: TRBJ2-1
V: TRBV9
CDR3: CASSPEPGTSGYNELFF

J: TRBJ2-3
V: TRBV9
CDR3: CASSVESGNTDTQYF

J: TRBJ2-1
V: TRBV4-1
CDR3: CASSPPEGITYNEQFF

J: TRBJ2-5
V: TRBV20-1
CDR3: CSAQGLAGEGSQETQYF

J: TRBJ1-4
V: TRBV3-1
CDR3: CASSHPRGGPNEKLFF

J: TRBJ2-5
V: TRBV11-2
CDR3: CASSFDRQETQYF

J: TRBJ2-1
V: TRBV11-2
CDR3: CASSAELAVGPNEQFF

J: TRBJ1-1
V: TRBV5-1
CDR3: CASTAGGMNTEAFF

J: TRBJ2-2
V: TRBV7-9
CDR3: CASSSTGDTGELFF

J: TRBJ2-5
V: TRBV29-1
CDR3: CSVEGVSETQYF